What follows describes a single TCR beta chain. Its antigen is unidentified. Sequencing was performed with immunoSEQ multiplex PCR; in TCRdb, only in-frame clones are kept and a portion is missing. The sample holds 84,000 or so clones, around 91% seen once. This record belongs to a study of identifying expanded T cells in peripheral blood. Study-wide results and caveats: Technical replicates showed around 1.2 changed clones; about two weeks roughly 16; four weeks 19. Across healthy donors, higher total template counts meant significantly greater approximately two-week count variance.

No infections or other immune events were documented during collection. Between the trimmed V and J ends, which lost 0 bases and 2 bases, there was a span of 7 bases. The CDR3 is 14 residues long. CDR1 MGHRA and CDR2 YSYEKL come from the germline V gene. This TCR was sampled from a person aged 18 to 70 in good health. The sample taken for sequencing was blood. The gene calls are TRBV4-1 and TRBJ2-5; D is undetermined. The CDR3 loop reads CASSQDVLQETQYF. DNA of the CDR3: TGCGCCAGCAGCCAAGACGTGTTACAAGAGACCCAGTACTTC.